Listed below are T cell receptor beta chains from one sample, sequenced in a study of cytomegalovirus exposure and HLA in healthy donors. Profiling relied on immunoSEQ multiplex PCR, and the TCRdb table lists in-frame clones only, not all of them. Of some 130,000 clones in the sample, around 85% were seen once. The source material was PBMCs. These receptor sequences come from a woman in her 30s in good health and CMV-seropositive. Both conserved end residues are part of each CDR3. For some rows the clone size is stated as once, few or many, or as a class when expanded; others skip it.

clone size: -
V gene: TRBV27
CDR3 protein: CASSPRGQNTEAFF

clone size: -
V gene: TRBV10-3
CDR3 protein: CAISRDILSGGGEQYF

clone size: -
V gene: TRBV5-8
CDR3 protein: CASSFPSGQPSGEAFF

clone size: -
V gene: TRBV5-1
CDR3 protein: CASSLDRSSGNTIYF

clone size: -
V gene: TRBV7-2
CDR3 protein: CASSLAGLAGHNEQFF

clone size: -
V gene: TRBV6-5
CDR3 protein: CASSRQYSNQPQHF

clone size: -
V gene: TRBV7-2
CDR3 protein: CASSPLGSGRAGNTGELFF

clone size: few
V gene: TRBV27
CDR3 protein: CASSLGLAGDNEQFF

clone size: -
V gene: TRBV28
CDR3 protein: CASSSLQPQHF

clone size: -
V gene: TRBV4-1
CDR3 protein: CASSPRGGVYNEQFF

clone size: few
V gene: TRBV9
CDR3 protein: CASSVSGVYNEQFF

clone size: -
V gene: TRBV21-1
CDR3 protein: CASSKGRQWGYEQYF

clone size: -
V gene: TRBV6-6
CDR3 protein: CASSYGTSNTEAFF

clone size: -
V gene: TRBV30
CDR3 protein: CAWSVEVLNSPLHF

clone size: -
V gene: TRBV6-9
CDR3 protein: CASTIGGPDGGTQYF

clone size: -
V gene: TRBV6-1
CDR3 protein: CASSDRGFSNEKLFF

clone size: once
V gene: TRBV7-9
CDR3 protein: CASSFGGRDTDTQYF

clone size: once
V gene: TRBV11-2
CDR3 protein: CASSPGTEETQYF

clone size: -
V gene: TRBV6-5
CDR3 protein: CASSYLRWSETQYF

clone size: -
V gene: TRBV5-1
CDR3 protein: CASRTRGQDGELFF

clone size: -
V gene: TRBV2
CDR3 protein: CASTRGTANQPQHF

clone size: -
V gene: TRBV18
CDR3 protein: CASSPPNRDNTEAFF

clone size: few
V gene: TRBV2
CDR3 protein: CASRGTNLYEQYF

clone size: -
V gene: TRBV27
CDR3 protein: CASSLAGVYTGELFF

clone size: -
V gene: TRBV9
CDR3 protein: CASSVDGNQPQHF

clone size: -
V gene: TRBV5-1
CDR3 protein: CASGSGDAGTEAFF

clone size: once
V gene: TRBV9
CDR3 protein: CASSPGGEQFF

clone size: -
V gene: TRBV28
CDR3 protein: CASSTRTGINNSPLHF

clone size: once
V gene: TRBV28
CDR3 protein: CASSPLTSGSYEQYF

clone size: -
V gene: TRBV28
CDR3 protein: CASSLAGVSYEQYF

clone size: -
V gene: TRBV18
CDR3 protein: CASSPRQGSGETQYF

clone size: -
V gene: TRBV6-5
CDR3 protein: CASSPGTGIFYGYTF

clone size: few
V gene: TRBV29-1
CDR3 protein: CSVVVGGDEQYF

clone size: -
V gene: TRBV19
CDR3 protein: CASSITGNSRGNTIYF

clone size: -
V gene: TRBV9
CDR3 protein: CASSVGEGATGELFF

clone size: -
V gene: TRBV15
CDR3 protein: CATSGDRLNQPQHF

clone size: -
V gene: TRBV15
CDR3 protein: CATSRWGEIEQYF

clone size: -
V gene: TRBV6-6
CDR3 protein: CASSGPTRNEQYF

clone size: -
V gene: TRBV6-5
CDR3 protein: CASTGGGTNEKLFF

clone size: -
V gene: TRBV5-8
CDR3 protein: CASSRRGWDYGYTF

clone size: once
V gene: TRBV11-2
CDR3 protein: CASSPYRGQPQHF

clone size: -
V gene: TRBV19
CDR3 protein: CASSNPGGITEAFF

clone size: -
V gene: TRBV5-4
CDR3 protein: CASSFPGLAGTDTQYF

clone size: -
V gene: TRBV5-3
CDR3 protein: CATPLEQYF

clone size: -
V gene: TRBV18
CDR3 protein: CASSNQGHSYNEQFF

clone size: -
V gene: TRBV7-2
CDR3 protein: CASSPLGGFGNTEAFF

clone size: -
V gene: TRBV6-5
CDR3 protein: CASSRDRDGGELFF

clone size: once
V gene: TRBV15
CDR3 protein: CATSEQGGRNSPLHF

clone size: -
V gene: TRBV9
CDR3 protein: CASSDPLPEDTGELFF

clone size: -
V gene: TRBV29-1
CDR3 protein: CSVEEGGQGTYEQYF

clone size: -
V gene: TRBV10-3
CDR3 protein: CAISESSREGNIQYF

clone size: -
V gene: TRBV18
CDR3 protein: CASSPTENYGYTF

clone size: once
V gene: TRBV6-1
CDR3 protein: CASSEPTVYQETQYF

clone size: -
V gene: TRBV28
CDR3 protein: CASSSGGKGTDTQYF

clone size: -
V gene: TRBV29-1
CDR3 protein: CSAGSGTEAFF

clone size: -
V gene: TRBV11-1
CDR3 protein: CASSLGDRVGYEQYF

clone size: -
V gene: TRBV11-3
CDR3 protein: CASSRTTNTGELFF

clone size: -
V gene: TRBV12-5
CDR3 protein: CASGLVPPRGSF

clone size: -
V gene: TRBV5-1
CDR3 protein: CASSLYQGSYEQYF

clone size: -
V gene: TRBV7-8
CDR3 protein: CASLRTGASYEQYF